These 28 T cell receptor beta chains share one sample of origin, sequenced in a study of T cells in Graves' hyperthyroidism and ophthalmopathy. RNA transcripts provided the source from which TCR beta CDR3 regions were amplified. Using the HTBI primer set, a first-round RT-PCR was run on the TCR CDR3. TCRdb itself ran the multiplex PCR reads through MiXCR, one entry per CDR3 protein. The table shows 540,000 or so distinct CDR3 sequences, with around 14% occurring only once. Sequenced input: blood. The receptors were sampled from a woman aged 30 to 39 with Graves' hyperthyroidism.

This clonotype has ten or more counts. The chain couples TRBV10-3 to TRBJ2-1; 7 bases line up with TRBD1. Germline loops: CDR1 ENHRY, CDR2 SYGVKD. CDR3 length: 13 amino acids. V lost 5 bases to trimming and J lost 6 bases; unmatched junction nucleotides: 4. The CDR3: CAISQPGGNEQFF. The CDR3 DNA sequence: TGTGCCATCAGTCAACCAGGGGGCAATGAGCAGTTCTTC.

CDR3 loop: CASSHYRVPGELFF. DNA for the CDR3: TGTGCCAGCTCACACTACAGGGTCCCCGGGGAGCTGTTTTTT. The chain recombines TRBV18 with TRBJ2-2; TRBD1 is a possible D gene (6 bases). V lost 4 bases to trimming and J lost 6 bases, with 12 bases between them. The CDR3 runs 14 residues. From germline, CDR1 is KGHSH and CDR2 LQKENI.

There are many counts of this clonotype. V is TRBV15 and J is TRBJ2-1; possible D gene TRBD1, 5 bases. The CDR3 has 15 amino acids. CDR1 LNHNV and CDR2 YYDKDF come from the germline V gene (reference sequence). V was clipped by 6 bases and J by 2 bases, with 14 bases between them. The CDR3 spells CATSEDKYPYNEQFF. The CDR3 DNA sequence: TGTGCCACCAGTGAGGACAAGTACCCCTACAATGAGCAGTTCTTC.

The gene calls are TRBV27 and TRBJ2-3; TRBD1 might be the D (5 bases). Looked up from germline, CDR1 is MNHEY and CDR2 is SMNVEV (reference sequence). Trimming cost V 3 bases and J 4 bases, with 14 bases left between them. The CDR3 spans 15 residues. The DNA for the CDR3 is TGTGCCAGCAGTTTTACGGCAGGGTATCCAGATACGCAGTATTTT. Translation: CASSFTAGYPDTQYF.

This clonotype was recorded many times. The gene calls are TRBV28 and TRBJ2-7; D tentatively reads TRBD1 or TRBD2 (6 bases each). CDR1 is MDHEN, CDR2 SYDVKM, per germline. V lost 6 bases to trimming and J lost 5 bases, with 20 bases between them. CDR3 size: 15 residues. As DNA, the CDR3 is TGTGCCAGCAGGCCTTCCCCGTCCGGGGGCAACGAGCAGTACTTC. Its translation: CASRPSPSGGNEQYF.

This clonotype was detected ten times or more. The chain's CDR3 is CASSRSDGDYGYTF. CDR3 DNA: TGCGCCAGCAGCCGGTCGGACGGAGACTATGGCTACACCTTC. This sequence joins TRBV4-3 and TRBJ1-2; D is undetermined. The CDR3 totals 14 residues. V lost 4 bases and J lost 3, with 12 bases in between. Per the germline V gene, CDR1 is LGHNA and CDR2 is YSLEER.

The sample holds a few counts of this clonotype. Just one base apart from a much larger clone, this may be a read error. The chain is built from TRBV7-8 and TRBJ2-5; no firm D call. The V gene lost 1 base and the J gene lost 6 bases, with 6 bases spanning the gap. Germline CDR1 reads SGHVS; CDR2 reads FQNEAQ. This CDR3 comprises 12 residues. The CDR3 is CASSLGSKTQYF. The CDR3 DNA reads TGTGCCAGCAGCTTAGGGAGTAAGACCCAGTACTTC.

This clonotype showed up many times. The genes are TRBV3-1 and TRBJ2-5; D gene unclear. The germline gives CDR1 LGHDT, CDR2 YNNKEL (reference sequence). This CDR3 comprises 11 residues. Trimming took off 1 base at V and 5 bases at J, with 2 bases between the two ends. The CDR3 region has the DNA TGTGCCAGCAGCCAAGGGGAGACCCAGTACTTC. Translating it yields CASSQGETQYF.

This clonotype was seen at least ten times. The chain employs TRBV7-8 and TRBJ1-1; D not certain. The germline CDR1 and CDR2 sequences are SGHVS and FQNEAQ. CDR3 size: 12 residues. Trimming took 5 bases from V and 6 from J, leaving 10 bases between them. CDR3 residues: CASSPMVSEAFF. The CDR3, as DNA: TGTGCCAGCAGCCCCATGGTTTCTGAAGCTTTCTTT.

At least ten counts were recorded for this clonotype. This rearrangement joins TRBV24-1 to TRBJ1-1, with D possibly being TRBD1 (6 bases). The CDR3 sequence is 17 residues long. Trimming stripped 1 base from V and 0 bases from J, with 14 bases between. Germline V gene data show CDR1 as KGHDR and CDR2 as SFDVKD. The CDR3 reads CATSDLSGGNLNTEAFF. The CDR3 coding sequence is TGTGCCACCAGTGATTTATCGGGGGGCAACCTGAACACTGAAGCTTTCTTT.

This clonotype was counted between two and nine times. This rearrangement joins TRBV10-3 to TRBJ2-2, with TRBD2 identical over 9 bases. The V gene's germline CDR1 is ENHRY and CDR2 SYGVKD. The CDR3 covers 15 residues. V was clipped by 7 bases and J by 6 bases; unmatched bases: 9. The CDR3 DNA reads as TGTGCCATCACAGGAGCGGGAGGTTTGGCCGGGGAGCTGTTTTTT. This sequence encodes CAITGAGGLAGELFF.

This clonotype was seen at least ten times. This chain uses TRBV18 with TRBJ2-3; weak D call: TRBD2 (6 bases). Trimming left V 1 base short and J 3 bases short, with 8 bases between. The CDR3 spans 14 residues. Germline V gene sequence: CDR1 KGHSH, CDR2 LQKENI. CDR3 coding DNA: TGTGCCAGCTCACCACTAGCGGAGACAGATACGCAGTATTTT. Its protein is CASSPLAETDTQYF.

This clonotype was counted ten times or more. This chain connects TRBV28 to TRBJ2-5; D remains unclear. Germline V gene data show CDR1 as MDHEN and CDR2 as SYDVKM. This CDR3 region has 12 residues. Trimming left V 6 bases short and J 4 bases short, with 9 bases between. The CDR3 spells CASRIGGETQYF. In nucleotides, the CDR3 is TGTGCCAGCAGAATAGGTGGAGAGACCCAGTACTTC.

This clonotype showed up many times. The genes are TRBV7-2 and TRBJ2-2; 13 bases fit TRBD2. The CDR3 sequence is 16 residues long. The germline gives CDR1 SGHTA, CDR2 FQGNSA. Losses at the gene ends were 3 bases for V and 4 bases for J; bases not matched to a gene: 2. The CDR3 here is CASSFTSGRATGELFF. The CDR3 DNA follows: TGTGCCAGCAGCTTTACTAGCGGGAGGGCCACCGGGGAGCTGTTTTTT.

This clonotype appeared many times. V usage is TRBV3-1 and J usage is TRBJ2-7, with D possibly matching TRBD2 (5 bases). The CDR3 is 15 residues long. Trimming pared 4 bases from V and 3 bases from J, leaving 16 bases between. Looked up from germline, CDR1 is LGHDT and CDR2 is YNNKEL (reference sequence). This CDR3 reads CASSRSTRENYEQYF. In DNA form, the CDR3 reads TGTGCCAGCAGCCGTTCAACTAGGGAAAACTACGAGCAGTACTTC.

This clonotype was detected a few times. V usage is TRBV4-1 and J usage is TRBJ2-1; TRBD2 aligns across 10 bases. Per germline, CDR1 MGHRA and CDR2 YSYEKL. This CDR3 is 17 amino acids long. V shed 3 bases and J 6 bases; nucleotides not matched to a gene: 11. CDR3 bases: TGCGCCAGCAGCCACTCGGAGCGGGAGGGTAACCTCAATGAGCAGTTCTTC. It translates to CASSHSEREGNLNEQFF.

The chain links TRBV30 to TRBJ1-1; D may be TRBD1 (5 bases). Deletions cut 4 bases from V and 11 bases from J, with 17 bases between. This CDR3 is 12 amino acids long. Germline CDR1 GTSNPN, CDR2 SVGIG (reference sequence). The CDR3 DNA reads as TGTGCCTGGACCCTAAACCAGGGCGGTGCTTTCTTT. As protein: CAWTLNQGGAFF.

The rearrangement links TRBV6-1 to TRBJ2-2; 7 bases are shared with TRBD2. CDR3 size: 11 residues. The J segment lost 6 bases and the V segment lost 8 bases, leaving 0 bases of the junction unmatched. The V gene's germline CDR1 is MNHNS and CDR2 SASEGT. CDR3 sequence: CASGRAGELFF. In DNA form, the CDR3 reads TGTGCCAGCGGGAGGGCCGGGGAGCTGTTTTTT.

Ten or more counts support this clonotype. This CDR3 reads CASSFPPGSQETQYF. The CDR3 DNA sequence: TGTGCCAGCAGTTTCCCCCCCGGGAGCCAAGAGACCCAGTACTTC. The gene calls are TRBV28 and TRBJ2-5; a possible D gene is TRBD2 (6 bases). The germline V gene encodes CDR1 MDHEN and CDR2 SYDVKM. There are 15 residues in the CDR3. Deletions cut 3 bases from V and 1 base from J, with 12 bases between.

The table lists this clonotype with a few counts. The chain combines TRBV5-4 with TRBJ2-1; D unresolved. The CDR3 length is 13 residues. The germline V and J ends were trimmed by 2 bases and 7 bases, with 10 bases remaining between them. Germline CDR1 SGHNT, CDR2 YYREEE (reference sequence). CDR3 sequence reads: CASSFPMGNEQFF. CDR3 in DNA: TGTGCCAGCAGCTTCCCAATGGGGAATGAGCAGTTCTTC.

This clonotype has ten or more counts. The chain links TRBV3-1 to TRBJ1-1, with TRBD1 identical over 9 bases. The ends lost 5 bases at V and 10 bases at J; junction bases unmatched: 11. The V gene's germline CDR1 is LGHDT and CDR2 YNNKEL (reference sequence). This CDR3 is built from 14 residues. Written as DNA, the CDR3 is TGTGCCAGCAGCGTTAAAACAGGGGGCGCCGGAGCTTTCTTT. The encoded protein is CASSVKTGGAGAFF.

The V call is TRBV3-1, the J call TRBJ2-7; 11 bases line up with TRBD2. With V trimmed by 4 bases and J by 0 bases, 14 bases remained unmatched. Germline-derived CDR1 and CDR2 are LGHDT and YNNKEL (reference sequence). CDR3 length: 19 amino acids. The CDR3 DNA sequence: TGTGCCAGCAGCCCGCAGGGACTAGCGGAATTTCATAGCTCCTACGAGCAGTACTTC. Residues: CASSPQGLAEFHSSYEQYF.

About this clonotype itself: This may be a read error: a much more frequent sequence differs by one nucleotide. The V call is TRBV6-5, the J call TRBJ2-7; tentatively, D is TRBD1 (6 bases). V was trimmed by 2 bases and J by 1 base, leaving 6 bases between them. Germline V gene sequence: CDR1 MNHEY, CDR2 SVGAGI. The length of the CDR3 is 13 residues. The CDR3 sequence is CASSYGQSYEQYF. The CDR3 bases are TGTGCCAGCAGTTACGGACAGTCCTACGAGCAGTACTTC.

Worth noting for this clonotype: A junction end diverges from the germline sequence, so it may reflect a read error. V gene TRBV5-1 combines with J gene TRBJ2-2, with D perhaps TRBD1 or TRBD2 (6 bases each). The CDR3 is 15 residues long. Germline V gene lookup returns CDR1 SGHRS and CDR2 YFSETQ. DNA of the CDR3: TGCGCCAGCTGCTTCGGGGGCAGGAGCACCGGGGAGCTGTTTTTT. Its protein product is CASCFGGRSTGELFF.

In regard to this clonotype: A much larger clonotype is one base distant, so this may be a read error. V and J are TRBV18 and TRBJ1-4; D is unclear. This CDR3 contains 15 residues. Germline V gives CDR1 KGHSH, CDR2 LQKENI. V was shortened by 4 bases and J by 3 bases, with 12 bases between the two germline ends. CDR3 bases: TGTGCCAGCTCACTCTATGCGCTAGCTAATGAAAAACTGTTTTTT. Encoded protein: CASSLYALANEKLFF.

This clonotype was seen many times. The rearrangement links TRBV5-1 to TRBJ1-4, with D unresolved. V was trimmed by 1 base and J by 7 bases, leaving 11 bases between them. The CDR3 is 14 amino acids. Germline CDR1 is SGHRS and CDR2 is YFSETQ. CDR3 sequence (DNA): TGCGCCAGCAGCTTGTCCACGGGATTTGAAAAACTGTTTTTT. Protein sequence: CASSLSTGFEKLFF.

This clonotype has a count of ten or more. J is TRBJ1-5 and V is TRBV30; D unresolved. Germline loops: CDR1 GTSNPN, CDR2 SVGIG (reference sequence). Trimming removed 1 base at V and 6 bases at J, with 7 bases between. The CDR3 is 12 amino acids. As DNA, the CDR3 is TGTGCCTGGAGTGCGCGGGGTCAGCCCCAGCATTTT. It translates to CAWSARGQPQHF.

This clonotype was seen repeatedly, ten times or more. The chain uses TRBV14 and TRBJ2-1; D may be TRBD2 (7 bases). The CDR3 is 16 amino acids. Germline CDR1 is SGHDN and CDR2 is FVKESK. Deletions cut 1 base from V and 3 bases from J, with 13 bases between. The CDR3 reads CASSQVGEGDYNEQFF. CDR3 nucleotide sequence: TGTGCCAGCAGCCAAGTCGGGGAGGGGGACTACAATGAGCAGTTCTTC.